These 3 T cell receptor beta chains were all obtained from the same sample, sequenced in a study of cytomegalovirus exposure and HLA in healthy donors. This PCR relied on a set of 60 Vbeta primers and 13 Jbeta primers. Profiled with immunoSEQ multiplex PCR; TCRdb holds only in-frame clones, not every one. This sample has about 130,000 clones, with approximately 69% found just once. Sample: PBMCs. The receptors shown here come from a man in his forties in good health and CMV-seropositive.

The chain recombines TRBV6-1 with TRBJ2-5; 12 bases are a match to TRBD2. The CDR3 spans 16 residues. The V gene's germline CDR1 is MNHNS and CDR2 SASEGT. The V segment lost 2 bases and the J segment 2 bases; nucleotides outside the gene matches: 3. The CDR3 region has the DNA TGTGCCAGCAGTGAACTAGCGGGAGGGCCACAAGAGACCCAGTACTTC. Translating it yields CASSELAGGPQETQYF.

V usage is TRBV11-2 and J usage is TRBJ2-7; 7 bases align to TRBD2. After removal of 5 bases from V and 1 base from J, the junction contained 8 bases not matched to a gene. Germline assignment: CDR1 SGHAT and CDR2 FQNNGV. The CDR3 runs 15 residues. The CDR3 DNA sequence: TGTGCCAGCAGCCCCGGGGCTAGCGGATCCTACGAGCAGTACTTC. Translating it yields CASSPGASGSYEQYF.

The chain joins TRBV27 to TRBJ1-6; no definite D call. This CDR3 comprises 15 residues. Trimming removed 1 base from V and 9 bases from J, with 13 bases in between. The germline V gene encodes CDR1 MNHEY and CDR2 SMNVEV (reference sequence). CDR3 amino acids: CASSLFDTDGSPLHF. The CDR3 nucleotides are TGTGCCAGCAGTTTATTCGACACCGACGGTTCACCCCTCCACTTT.